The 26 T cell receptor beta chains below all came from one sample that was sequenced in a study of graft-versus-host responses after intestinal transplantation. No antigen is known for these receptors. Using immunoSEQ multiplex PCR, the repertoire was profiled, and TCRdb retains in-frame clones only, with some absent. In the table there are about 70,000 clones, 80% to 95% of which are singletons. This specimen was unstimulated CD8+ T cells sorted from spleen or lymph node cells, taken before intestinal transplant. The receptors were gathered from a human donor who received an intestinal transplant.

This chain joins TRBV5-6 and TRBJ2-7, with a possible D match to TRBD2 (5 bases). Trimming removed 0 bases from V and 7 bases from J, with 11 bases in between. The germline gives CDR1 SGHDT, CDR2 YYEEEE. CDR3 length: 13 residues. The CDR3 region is CASSLGTGGEQYF. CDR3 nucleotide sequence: TGTGCCAGCAGCTTGGGTACGGGCGGGGAGCAGTACTTC.

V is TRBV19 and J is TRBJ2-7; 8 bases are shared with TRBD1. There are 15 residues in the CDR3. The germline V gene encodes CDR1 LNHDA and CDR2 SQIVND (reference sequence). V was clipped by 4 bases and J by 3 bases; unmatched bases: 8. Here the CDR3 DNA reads TGTGCCAGTAGTACCTCAGGGGGCTCCAACTACGAGCAGTACTTC. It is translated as CASSTSGGSNYEQYF.

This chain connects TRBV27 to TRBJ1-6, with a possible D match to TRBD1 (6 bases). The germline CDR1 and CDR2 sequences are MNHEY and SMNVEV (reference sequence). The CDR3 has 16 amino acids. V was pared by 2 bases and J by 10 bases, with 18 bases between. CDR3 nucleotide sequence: TGTGCCAGCAGTTTAGCCTATACAGGGTATTACTCACCCCTCCACTTT. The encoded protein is CASSLAYTGYYSPLHF.

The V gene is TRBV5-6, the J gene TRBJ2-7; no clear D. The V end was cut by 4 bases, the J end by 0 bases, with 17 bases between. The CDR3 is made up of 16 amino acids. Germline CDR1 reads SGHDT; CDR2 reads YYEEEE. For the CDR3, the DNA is TGTGCCAGCAGCCCCGCTGTGGGCGTCGACTCCTACGAGCAGTACTTC. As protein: CASSPAVGVDSYEQYF.

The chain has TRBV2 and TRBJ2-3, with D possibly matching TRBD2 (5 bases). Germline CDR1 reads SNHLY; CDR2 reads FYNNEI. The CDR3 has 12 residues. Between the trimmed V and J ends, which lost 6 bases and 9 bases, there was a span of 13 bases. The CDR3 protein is CASRVGLDTQYF. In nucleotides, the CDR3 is TGTGCCAGCAGGGTAGGACTTGACACGCAGTATTTT.

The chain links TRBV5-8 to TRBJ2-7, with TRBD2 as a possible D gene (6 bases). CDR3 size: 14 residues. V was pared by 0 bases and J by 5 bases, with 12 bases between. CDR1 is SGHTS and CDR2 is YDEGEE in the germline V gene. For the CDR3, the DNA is TGTGCCAGCAGCTTGGTGGGGGGTTTCGACGAGCAGTACTTC. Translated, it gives CASSLVGGFDEQYF.

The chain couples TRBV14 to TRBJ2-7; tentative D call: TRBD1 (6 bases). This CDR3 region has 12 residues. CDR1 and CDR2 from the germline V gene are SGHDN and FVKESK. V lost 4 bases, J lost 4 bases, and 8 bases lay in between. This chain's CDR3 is CASSPTGYEQYF. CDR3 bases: TGTGCCAGCAGCCCGACAGGTTACGAGCAGTACTTC.

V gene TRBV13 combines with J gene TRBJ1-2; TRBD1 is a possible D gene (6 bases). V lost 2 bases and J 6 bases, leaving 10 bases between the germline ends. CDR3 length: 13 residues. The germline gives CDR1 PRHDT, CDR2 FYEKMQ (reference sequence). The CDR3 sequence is CASSLTGLDGYTF. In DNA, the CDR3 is TGTGCCAGCAGCTTAACAGGGTTGGATGGCTACACCTTC.

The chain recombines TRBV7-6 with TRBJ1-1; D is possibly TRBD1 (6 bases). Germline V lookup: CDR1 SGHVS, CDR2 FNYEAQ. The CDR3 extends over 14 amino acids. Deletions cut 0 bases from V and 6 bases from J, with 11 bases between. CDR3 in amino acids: CASSLAARGAEAFF. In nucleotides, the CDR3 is TGTGCCAGCAGCTTAGCGGCCAGGGGAGCTGAAGCTTTCTTT.

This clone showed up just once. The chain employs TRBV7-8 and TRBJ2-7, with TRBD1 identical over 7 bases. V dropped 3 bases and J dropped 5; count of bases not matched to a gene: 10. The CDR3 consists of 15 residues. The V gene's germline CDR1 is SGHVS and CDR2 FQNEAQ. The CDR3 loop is CASSLTRQGNHEQYF. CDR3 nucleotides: TGTGCCAGCAGCTTGACGAGACAGGGTAACCACGAGCAGTACTTC.

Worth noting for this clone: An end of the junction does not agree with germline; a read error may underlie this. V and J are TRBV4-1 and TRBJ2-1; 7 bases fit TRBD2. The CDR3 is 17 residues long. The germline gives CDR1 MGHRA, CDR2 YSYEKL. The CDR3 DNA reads TGCGCCAGCAGCCCCCCGGCGGGGGTCATGGGTTCCAATGGGCAGTTCTTC. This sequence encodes CASSPPAGVMGSNGQFF.

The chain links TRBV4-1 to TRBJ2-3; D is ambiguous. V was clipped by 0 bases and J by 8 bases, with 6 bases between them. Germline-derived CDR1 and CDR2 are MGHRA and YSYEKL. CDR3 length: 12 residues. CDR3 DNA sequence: TGCGCCAGCAGCCAAGACCCGGGTACGCAGTATTTT. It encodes CASSQDPGTQYF.

Here the CDR3 DNA reads TGTGCCAGCAGCTTGGTGGGGGCTTCCTACGAGCAGTACTTC. Translated: CASSLVGASYEQYF. The chain couples TRBV5-6 to TRBJ2-7; a possible D gene is TRBD1 (6 bases). Germline CDR1 is SGHDT and CDR2 is YYEEEE. Trimming cost V 0 bases and J 1 base, with 8 bases left between them. CDR3 length: 14 residues.

For the CDR3, the DNA is TGTGCCAGTAGTATCTCCGGGTTGGGCACTGAAGCTTTCTTT. It is translated as CASSISGLGTEAFF. This chain connects TRBV19 to TRBJ1-1; D remains ambiguous. This CDR3 comprises 14 residues. The germline gives CDR1 LNHDA, CDR2 SQIVND (reference sequence). Trimming stripped 3 bases from V and 4 bases from J, with 12 bases between.

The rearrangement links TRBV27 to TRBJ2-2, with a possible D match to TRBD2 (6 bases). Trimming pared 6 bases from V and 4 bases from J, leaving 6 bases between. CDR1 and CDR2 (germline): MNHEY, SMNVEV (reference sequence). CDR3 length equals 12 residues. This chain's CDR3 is CASSGGTGELFF. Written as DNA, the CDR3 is TGTGCCAGCAGCGGGGGCACCGGGGAGCTGTTTTTT.

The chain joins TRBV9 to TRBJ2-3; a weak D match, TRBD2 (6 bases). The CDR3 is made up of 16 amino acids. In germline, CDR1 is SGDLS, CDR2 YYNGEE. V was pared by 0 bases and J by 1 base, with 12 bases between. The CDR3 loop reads CASSVAWGGGTDTQYF. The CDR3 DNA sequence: TGTGCCAGCAGCGTAGCCTGGGGCGGGGGCACAGATACGCAGTATTTT.

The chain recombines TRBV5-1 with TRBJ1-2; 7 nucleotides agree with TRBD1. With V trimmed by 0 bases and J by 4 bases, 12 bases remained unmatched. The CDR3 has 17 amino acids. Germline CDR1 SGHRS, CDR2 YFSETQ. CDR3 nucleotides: TGCGCCAGCAGCTTGGAGACTGGGACAGCCACCCCCTATGGCTACACCTTC. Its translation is CASSLETGTATPYGYTF.

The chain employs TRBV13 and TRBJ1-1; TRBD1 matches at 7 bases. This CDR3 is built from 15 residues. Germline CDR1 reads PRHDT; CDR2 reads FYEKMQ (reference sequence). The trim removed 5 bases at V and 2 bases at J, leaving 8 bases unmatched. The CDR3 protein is CASSARQGGNTEAFF. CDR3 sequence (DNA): TGTGCCAGCAGCGCACGACAGGGCGGCAACACTGAAGCTTTCTTT.

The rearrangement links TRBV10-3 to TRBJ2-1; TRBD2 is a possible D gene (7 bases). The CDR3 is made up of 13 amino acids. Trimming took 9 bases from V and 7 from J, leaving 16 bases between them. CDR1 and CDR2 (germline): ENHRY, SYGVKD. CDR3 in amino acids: CAIRGGQGNEQFF. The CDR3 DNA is TGTGCCATACGCGGGGGCCAGGGGAATGAGCAGTTCTTC.

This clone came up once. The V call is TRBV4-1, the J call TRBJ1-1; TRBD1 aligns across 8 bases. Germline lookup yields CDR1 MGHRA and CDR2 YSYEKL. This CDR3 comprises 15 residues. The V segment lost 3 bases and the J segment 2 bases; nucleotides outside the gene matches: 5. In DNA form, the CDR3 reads TGCGCCAGCAGCCACTCCGGGACAGGTAACACTGAAGCTTTCTTT. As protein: CASSHSGTGNTEAFF.

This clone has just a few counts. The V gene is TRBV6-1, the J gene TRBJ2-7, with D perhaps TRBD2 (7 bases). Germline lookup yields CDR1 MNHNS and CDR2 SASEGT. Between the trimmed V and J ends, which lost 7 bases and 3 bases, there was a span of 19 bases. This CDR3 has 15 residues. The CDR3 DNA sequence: TGTGCCAGCAAAATCGTGGCAGGGGAGGGCTACGAGCAGTACTTC. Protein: CASKIVAGEGYEQYF.

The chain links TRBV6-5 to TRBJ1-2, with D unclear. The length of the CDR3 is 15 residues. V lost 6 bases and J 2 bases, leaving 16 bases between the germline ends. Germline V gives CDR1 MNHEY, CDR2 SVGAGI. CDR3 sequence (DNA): TGTGCCAGCAGCCGACCCCCGACGGAGAACTATGGCTACACCTTC. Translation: CASSRPPTENYGYTF.

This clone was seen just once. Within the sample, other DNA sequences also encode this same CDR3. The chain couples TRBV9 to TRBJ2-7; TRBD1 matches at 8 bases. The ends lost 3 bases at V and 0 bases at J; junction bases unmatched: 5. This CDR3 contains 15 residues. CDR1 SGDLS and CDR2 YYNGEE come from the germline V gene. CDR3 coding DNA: TGTGCCAGCAGCGCAGGGACAGGAATCTCCTACGAGCAGTACTTC. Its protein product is CASSAGTGISYEQYF. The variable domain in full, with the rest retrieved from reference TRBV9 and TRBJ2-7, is DSGVTQTPKHLITATGQRVTLRCSPRSGDLSVYWYQQSLDQGLQFLIQYYNGEERAKGNILERFSAQQFPDLHSELNLSSLELGDSALYFCASSAGTGISYEQYFGPGTRLTVT.

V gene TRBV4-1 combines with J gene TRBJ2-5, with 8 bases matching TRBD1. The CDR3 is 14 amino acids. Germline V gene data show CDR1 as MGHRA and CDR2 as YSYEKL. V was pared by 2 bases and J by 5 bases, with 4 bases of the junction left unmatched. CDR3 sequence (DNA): TGCGCCAGCAGCCAACTTCGACAGGGGGAGACCCAGTACTTC. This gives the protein CASSQLRQGETQYF.

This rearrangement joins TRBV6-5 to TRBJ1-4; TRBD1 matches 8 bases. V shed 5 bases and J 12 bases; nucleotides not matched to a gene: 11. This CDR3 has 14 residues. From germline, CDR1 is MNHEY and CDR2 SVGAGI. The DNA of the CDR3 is TGTGCCAGCAGTCGTAACCAGGGGGCGTGGGAACTGTTTTTT. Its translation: CASSRNQGAWELFF.

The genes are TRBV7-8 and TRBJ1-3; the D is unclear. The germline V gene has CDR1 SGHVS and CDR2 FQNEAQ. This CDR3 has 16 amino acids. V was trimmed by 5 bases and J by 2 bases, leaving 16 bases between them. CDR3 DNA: TGTGCCAGCAGCCCCAATATCGAGGGCACTGGAAACACCATATATTTT. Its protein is CASSPNIEGTGNTIYF. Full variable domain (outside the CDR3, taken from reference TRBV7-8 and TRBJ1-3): GAGVSQSPRYKVAKRGQDVALRCDPISGHVSLFWYQQALGQGPEFLTYFQNEAQLDKSGLPSDRFFAERPEGSVSTLKIQRTQQEDSAVYLCASSPNIEGTGNTIYFGEGSWLTVV.